This paragraph reports one TCR beta chain. Germline CDR1 and CDR2: SEHNR and FQNEAQ (reference sequence). V was cut by 5 bases and J by 0 bases, with 13 bases left in between. This CDR3 is 16 amino acids long. This specimen comes from a study of control samples from healthy donors and cancer patients. This table comes from immunoSEQ multiplex PCR, and its TCRdb copy is limited to in-frame clones, with some not included. The table has about 100,000 clones, less than 90% seen once. The gene calls are TRBV7-9 and TRBJ1-4; D is ambiguous. This sequence originates from a woman aged 45-65 years in good health. Sequencing was performed on blood. The CDR3 loop is CASSPMVSATNEKLFF. CDR3 bases: TGTGCCAGCAGCCCCATGGTCAGTGCAACTAATGAAAAACTGTTTTTT.